The sequence of this T cell receptor beta chain was determined in a study of blood T cell repertoires in COVID-19. Study-wide background: Sources were T cells, B-cell-depleted T cells, or PBMCs; the material itself was cDNA or gDNA.

In the source study's methods: Reference gene primer amplification gave estimated nucleated cell counts. Clones were read by immunoSEQ multiplex PCR, and TCRdb kept only the in-frame ones, dropping some. V and J calls and clone size are those listed in that table; D and trimming were worked out from the DNA. The sample yields over 150,000 clones, roughly four fifths seen once. With V trimmed by 0 bases and J by 15 bases, 11 bases remained unmatched. Germline V gene lookup returns CDR1 MNHEY and CDR2 SVGAGI. This CDR3 is 14 amino acids long. This sequence was found in a woman in her 70s with COVID-19, enrolled during active disease. This rearrangement joins TRBV6-5 to TRBJ2-1; TRBD2 matches 7 bases. Sequences were obtained from peripheral blood. The CDR3 DNA is TGTGCCAGCAGTTACTCGAGGGAGGGCGGGAGAAGGTTCTTC. Protein: CASSYSREGGRRFF.